The 4 T cell receptor beta chains below were found in one sample sequenced in a study of CD8+ T cells in alopecia areata. After isolation, RNA underwent reverse transcription to generate cDNA as the sequencing template. TCRdb keeps only in-frame clones here, not all; method: immunoSEQ multiplex PCR. The sample has approximately 98,000 clones; 55% to 70% are singletons. The sequencing input was NKG2D-low CD8+ T cells sorted from blood. These receptors were obtained from a human donor with alopecia areata.

V gene TRBV9 combines with J gene TRBJ2-1, with 10 bases matching TRBD2. The V and J ends lost 7 bases and 0 bases, in that order; junction bases with no gene match: 7. The CDR3 extends over 16 amino acids. CDR1 is SGDLS and CDR2 is YYNGEE in the germline V gene. DNA of the CDR3: TGTGCCAGCGATCCCTCTAGCGGGAGCTCCTACAATGAGCAGTTCTTC. Its protein is CASDPSSGSSYNEQFF.

This clone was picked up a small number of times. This chain joins TRBV29-1 and TRBJ2-3; unclear D gene. The CDR3 has 12 residues. Germline values: CDR1 SQVTM, CDR2 ANQGSEA. Trimming cost V 3 bases and J 1 base, with 5 bases left between them. The CDR3 region is CSVDIGTDTQYF. The DNA for the CDR3 is TGCAGCGTTGACATCGGCACAGATACGCAGTATTTT.

The rearrangement joins TRBV5-6 to TRBJ1-1; D gene ambiguous. The V gene's germline CDR1 is SGHDT and CDR2 YYEEEE. With 5 bases removed from V and 3 bases from J, the gap between germline ends came to 11 bases. CDR3 length: 13 amino acids. DNA for the CDR3: TGTGCCAGCAGACCCTTCCGGGACACTGAAGCTTTCTTT. Translated: CASRPFRDTEAFF. Full variable domain (outside the CDR3, taken from reference TRBV5-6 and TRBJ1-1): DAGVTQSPTHLIKTRGQQVTLRCSPKSGHDTVSWYQQALGQGPQFIFQYYEEEERQRGNFPDRFSGHQFPNYSSELNVNALLLGDSALYLCASRPFRDTEAFFGQGTRLTVV.

In DNA, the CDR3 is TGTGCCACCGTACGTACGGGTGAGCAGTTCTTC. It specifies CATVRTGEQFF. This rearrangement joins TRBV10-3 to TRBJ2-1; D not resolved. The CDR3 runs 11 residues. Trimming took off 10 bases at V and 9 bases at J, with 13 bases between the two ends. The V gene's germline CDR1 is ENHRY and CDR2 SYGVKD.